The rows below give T cell receptor beta chains drawn from one sample of a study of cytomegalovirus exposure and HLA in healthy donors. The repertoire was sequenced with immunoSEQ multiplex PCR; TCRdb's copy has only in-frame clones and lacks some. The sample lists over 150,000 clones, 65% to 80% occurring once. The sample was PBMCs. Every receptor here comes from a woman aged 50 to 60 in good health and CMV-seropositive. Both conserved end residues are part of each CDR3. The D gene is left open where the match is weak. Clone size is shown for a subset of rows, as once, few, many or a class of expanded clone.

TRBV10-3	NA	NA	TRBJ1-1	CAISEFPGPTEAFF	TGTGCCATCAGTGAGTTCCCAGGGCCCACTGAAGCTTTCTTT
TRBV7-9	TRBD1	NA	TRBJ2-2	CASSQKATGGRVGELFF	TGTGCCAGCAGCCAAAAGGCCACAGGGGGCAGAGTCGGGGAGCTGTTTTTT
TRBV4-1	NA	NA	TRBJ1-2	CASSQDETKNLNYGYTF	TGCGCCAGCAGCCAAGACGAGACAAAAAACCTCAACTATGGCTACACCTTC
TRBV6-1	TRBD1	NA	TRBJ1-1	CASSEGPGTGAFF	TGTGCCAGCAGTGAAGGACCCGGGACAGGGGCTTTCTTT
TRBV27	NA	NA	TRBJ1-1	CASSLYLAGNTEAFF	TGTGCCAGCAGTTTATATTTGGCAGGGAACACTGAAGCTTTCTTT
TRBV28	NA	once	TRBJ1-1	CASSLWTGDTEAFF	TGTGCCAGCAGTTTATGGACAGGAGACACTGAAGCTTTCTTT
TRBV7-9	NA	NA	TRBJ1-1	CASSPRARGTEAFF	TGTGCCAGCAGCCCAAGGGCAAGGGGTACTGAAGCTTTCTTT
TRBV5-1	TRBD2	NA	TRBJ2-7	CASSLGPLTSGGRTYEQYF	TGCGCCAGCAGCTTGGGTCCTCTTACTAGCGGAGGAAGGACCTACGAGCAGTACTTC
TRBV7-2	NA	few	TRBJ1-4	CASNGGATNEKLFF	TGTGCCAGCAACGGGGGGGCAACTAATGAAAAACTGTTTTTT
TRBV5-1	NA	few	TRBJ2-1	CASSSQGGSYNEQFF	TGCGCCAGCAGCAGCCAGGGGGGCTCCTACAATGAGCAGTTCTTC
TRBV19	TRBD1	NA	TRBJ1-2	CASSSRDRGRDYGYTF	TGTGCCAGTAGTTCGCGGGACAGGGGGCGAGACTATGGCTACACCTTC
TRBV7-7	TRBD2	NA	TRBJ2-7	CASSLATSGVGEQYF	TGTGCTAGCAGCTTAGCGACTAGCGGGGTAGGCGAGCAGTACTTC
TRBV4-2	NA	NA	TRBJ1-2	CASSQVQGTNYGYTF	TGTGCCAGCAGCCAAGTTCAGGGAACTAACTATGGCTACACCTTC
TRBV30	TRBD2	few	TRBJ2-3	CASGASGSTDTQYF	TGTGCCTCCGGCGCTAGCGGGAGCACAGATACGCAGTATTTT
TRBV28	NA	NA	TRBJ1-3	CASTIGGTTLSGNTIYF	TGTGCCAGCACCATTGGGGGCACGACGCTCTCTGGAAACACCATATATTTT
TRBV10-1	NA	NA	TRBJ1-3	CASSEDSFGNTIYF	TGCGCCAGCAGTGAGGACAGCTTCGGAAACACCATATATTTT
TRBV7-9	NA	NA	TRBJ1-1	CASSRLSDTEAFF	TGTGCCAGCAGCCGCTTAAGCGACACTGAAGCTTTCTTT
TRBV12-5	TRBD1	NA	TRBJ1-4	CASGPGQGAGEKLFF	TGTGCTAGTGGTCCGGGACAGGGGGCAGGAGAAAAACTGTTTTTT
TRBV5-4	TRBD2	NA	TRBJ2-5	CASSLPGGRETQYF	TGTGCCAGCAGCTTGCCGGGAGGGCGAGAGACCCAGTACTTC
TRBV18	TRBD1	NA	TRBJ1-1	CASSPPTGSKDTEAFF	TGTGCCAGCTCACCTCCGACAGGGAGTAAAGACACTGAAGCTTTCTTT
TRBV29-1	TRBD1	once	TRBJ1-2	CSATGSGYGYTF	TGCAGCGCGACAGGGAGCGGCTATGGCTACACCTTC
TRBV5-1	NA	NA	TRBJ2-7	CASRGTHQTYEQYF	TGCGCCAGCCGAGGGACTCACCAGACCTACGAGCAGTACTTC
TRBV28	TRBD2	few	TRBJ2-7	CASSFQAAGGLQQYF	TGTGCCAGCAGTTTCCAAGCAGCGGGAGGCCTCCAGCAGTACTTC
TRBV7-9	NA	NA	TRBJ1-1	CASSLVGRQGAFF	TGTGCCAGCAGCTTAGTCGGTAGGCAGGGGGCTTTCTTT
TRBV27	TRBD1	NA	TRBJ2-3	CASSRTGGYSQHTDTQYF	TGTGCCAGCAGTAGGACAGGGGGATACTCCCAACACACAGATACGCAGTATTTT
TRBV7-2	TRBD1	NA	TRBJ2-7	CASSLVATGGLSGLYEQYF	TGTGCCAGCAGCTTAGTGGCGACAGGGGGCCTGTCGGGCCTCTACGAGCAGTACTTC
TRBV29-1	TRBD1	NA	TRBJ1-2	CSVEDHPRDRDRRNYGYTF	TGCAGCGTTGAAGATCACCCGCGGGACAGGGATAGACGTAACTATGGCTACACCTTC
TRBV19	NA	NA	TRBJ1-2	CASNFYGYTF	TGTGCCAGTAACTTCTATGGCTACACCTTC
TRBV7-2	TRBD1	NA	TRBJ1-2	CASSSPGQGAYGYTF	TGTGCCAGCAGCTCCCCGGGACAGGGGGCCTATGGCTACACCTTC
TRBV18	NA	NA	TRBJ1-1	CASSRAGRTEAFF	TGTGCCAGCTCACGAGCAGGGCGTACTGAAGCTTTCTTT
TRBV7-9	TRBD1	NA	TRBJ2-2	CASSTDRGNTGELFF	TGTGCCAGCAGCACCGACAGGGGGAACACCGGGGAGCTGTTTTTT
TRBV27	NA	NA	TRBJ1-2	CASSPGGRPNYGYTF	TGTGCCAGCAGTCCGGGGGGCCGTCCTAACTATGGCTACACCTTC
TRBV14	TRBD2	NA	TRBJ2-7	CASSSLRGTYEQYF	TGTGCCAGCAGCAGTTTGCGGGGGACCTACGAGCAGTACTTC
TRBV2	TRBD2	once	TRBJ2-1	CASSGGTASSYNEQFF	TGTGCCAGCAGCGGGGGGACTGCAAGCTCCTACAATGAGCAGTTCTTC
TRBV19	TRBD1	NA	TRBJ2-7	CASRGTGELYEQYF	TGTGCCAGTAGGGGGACAGGGGAGCTGTACGAGCAGTACTTC